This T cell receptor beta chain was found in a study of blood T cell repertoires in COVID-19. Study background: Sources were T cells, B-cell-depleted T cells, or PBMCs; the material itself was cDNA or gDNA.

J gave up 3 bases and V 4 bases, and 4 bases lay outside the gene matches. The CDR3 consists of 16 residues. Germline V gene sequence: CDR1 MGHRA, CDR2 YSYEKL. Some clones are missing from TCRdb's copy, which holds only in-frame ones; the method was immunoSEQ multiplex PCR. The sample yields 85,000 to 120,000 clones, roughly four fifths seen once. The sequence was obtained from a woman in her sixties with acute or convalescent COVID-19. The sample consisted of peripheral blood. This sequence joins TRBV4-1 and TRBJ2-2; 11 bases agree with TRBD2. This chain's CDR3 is CASSPGLADHTGELFF. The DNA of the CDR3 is TGCGCCAGCAGCCCGGGACTAGCGGACCACACCGGGGAGCTGTTTTTT.